The present entry profiles one T cell receptor (beta chain) with its context. The target antigen is unknown. This sample stems from a study of immune evolution from preneoplasia to lung adenocarcinoma. Study at large: HLA loss of heterozygosity: over 5.5% AIS, about 15% MIA, more than 25% ADC, none AAH. Study outcomes and limitations: Compared with EGFR-mutant or double wild-type lesions, KRAS-mutant nodules were more clonal. Later-stage lesions appeared to have more T cells, more diversity, less clonality. Normal lung had the highest top T cell clone frequencies.

The method was immunoSEQ multiplex PCR; TCRdb's version includes in-frame clones alone and lacks a portion of them. This table has about 41,000 clones, more than 60% appearing once. The CDR3 has 18 amino acids. The germline V gene encodes CDR1 MGHRA and CDR2 YSYEKL. After removal of 4 bases from V and 6 bases from J, the junction contained 18 bases not matched to a gene. What was sequenced was FFPE invasive lung adenocarcinoma tissue. The clonotype originates from a person aged 55 to 69 with lung adenocarcinoma. V and J are TRBV4-1 and TRBJ2-1, with 7 bases that match TRBD2. The CDR3 sequence is CASSRMPGLNNVGNEQFF. The CDR3 DNA follows: TGCGCCAGCAGCCGAATGCCGGGACTAAACAATGTGGGCAATGAGCAGTTCTTC.